Listed below are T cell receptor beta chains from one sample, sequenced in a study of blood T cell repertoires in COVID-19. Clones were read by immunoSEQ multiplex PCR, and TCRdb kept only the in-frame ones, dropping some. Of about 40,000 clones in the sample, 87% were seen once. The sample comprised peripheral blood. These receptor sequences come from a man aged 55 to 70 with COVID-19, enrolled during active disease. The conserved cysteine and the conserved F or W are not part of the CDR3 here. Clone size appears in some rows only: once, few, many, or a class for an expanded clone.

V	J	size	CDR3
TRBV28	TRBJ1-2	-	ASSPAGTDGYT
TRBV5-8	TRBJ2-1	-	ASNSYNEQF
TRBV6-2/TRBV6-3	TRBJ2-1	-	ASSLFTLAREGREQF
TRBV30	TRBJ2-1	-	ACSSSGRALSSYNEQF
TRBV4-2	TRBJ2-2	-	ASSQEVQGGGGELF
TRBV15	TRBJ2-7	-	ATSRDHRAPSYEQY
TRBV5-6	TRBJ2-1	-	ASSARGLVTNEQF
TRBV28	TRBJ1-1	-	ASSERATEAF
TRBV9	TRBJ2-1	once	ASSAPDRGDEQF
TRBV6-5	TRBJ1-2	-	ASTPITGSLGYT
TRBV4-2	TRBJ2-2	-	ASSPGELAAEANGELF
TRBV29-1	TRBJ1-4	-	SVETGTSNEKLF
TRBV15	TRBJ2-7	-	ATSRDSGAGTGVKEQY
TRBV4-1	TRBJ1-4	-	ASSQEGQGGEKLF
TRBV9	TRBJ2-1	-	ASKNVREQF
TRBV9	TRBJ1-1	-	ASRKTTGDDEAF
TRBV20-1	TRBJ1-1	-	SASKGGRIGAEAF
TRBV6-5	TRBJ1-1	-	ASSYDEKGATEAF
TRBV28	TRBJ1-6	-	ASSPGQTNSPLH
TRBV6-5	TRBJ1-4	-	ASSGGLATNEKLF
TRBV30	TRBJ1-4	-	AWSAPGILNEKLF
TRBV7-8	TRBJ2-1	-	ASSPFGGLLGDNEQF
TRBV27	TRBJ2-7	-	ASSTRTGSYEQY
TRBV29-1	TRBJ1-2	-	SVEYRSGEPYGYT
TRBV7-2	TRBJ2-4	few	ASSLWEENIQY
TRBV21-1	TRBJ2-1	-	ASSARLAPFHNEQF
TRBV7-2	TRBJ1-2	-	ASSPQTRALPGNYGYT
TRBV15	TRBJ1-5	-	ATSSEDRSNQPQH
TRBV6-2/TRBV6-3	TRBJ2-7	few	ASSYLSTRASYEQY
TRBV5-8	TRBJ2-5	-	ASSFFAGETQY
TRBV25-1	TRBJ1-2	-	ASSEGPGTGSGYT
TRBV5-1	TRBJ2-7	-	ASSLWTGAIYEQY
TRBV6-6	TRBJ1-3	-	ASTRDSRRSSGNTIY
TRBV2	TRBJ2-5	-	ASSGPREAQY
TRBV12-3/TRBV12-4	TRBJ1-2	-	ASSLGQNYGYT
TRBV30	TRBJ2-5	-	AWSADGLQETQY
TRBV6-6	TRBJ2-7	-	ASSYQVDYEQY
TRBV29-1	TRBJ1-2	once	SVTAGGNYGYT
TRBV7-9	TRBJ1-6	-	ASSLDQGNSPLH
TRBV6-6	TRBJ1-6	-	ASSQTGRNSPLH
TRBV27	TRBJ1-2	-	ASSAGGEVGGYT
TRBV28	TRBJ1-2	-	ASSAGTGGSGYT
TRBV6-5	TRBJ2-2	-	ASTQGATGELF
TRBV28	TRBJ2-5	-	ASSRAGGPEETQY